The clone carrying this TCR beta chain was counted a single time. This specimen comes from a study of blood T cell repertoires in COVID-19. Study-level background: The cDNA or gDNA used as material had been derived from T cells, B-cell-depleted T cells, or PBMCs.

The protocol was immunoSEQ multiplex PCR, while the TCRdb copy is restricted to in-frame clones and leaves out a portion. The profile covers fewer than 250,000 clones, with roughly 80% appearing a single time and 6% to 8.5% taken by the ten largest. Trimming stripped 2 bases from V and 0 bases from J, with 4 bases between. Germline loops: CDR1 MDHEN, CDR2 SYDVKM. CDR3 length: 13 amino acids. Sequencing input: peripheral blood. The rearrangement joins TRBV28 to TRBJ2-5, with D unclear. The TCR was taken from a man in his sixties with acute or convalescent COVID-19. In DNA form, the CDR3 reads TGTGCCAGCAGTTTAGAGTACCAAGAGACCCAGTACTTC. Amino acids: CASSLEYQETQYF.